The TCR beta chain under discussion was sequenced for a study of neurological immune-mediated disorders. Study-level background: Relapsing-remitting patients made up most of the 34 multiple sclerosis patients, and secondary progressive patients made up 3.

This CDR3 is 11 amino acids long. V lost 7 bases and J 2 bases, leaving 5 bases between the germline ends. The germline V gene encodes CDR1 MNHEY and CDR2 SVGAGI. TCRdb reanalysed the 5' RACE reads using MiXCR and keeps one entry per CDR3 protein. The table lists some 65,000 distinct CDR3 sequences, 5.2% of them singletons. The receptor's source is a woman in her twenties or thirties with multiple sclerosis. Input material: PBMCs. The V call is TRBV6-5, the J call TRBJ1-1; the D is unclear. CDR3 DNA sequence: TGTGCCAGCATAAAAAACACTGAAGCTTTCTTT. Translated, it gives CASIKNTEAFF.